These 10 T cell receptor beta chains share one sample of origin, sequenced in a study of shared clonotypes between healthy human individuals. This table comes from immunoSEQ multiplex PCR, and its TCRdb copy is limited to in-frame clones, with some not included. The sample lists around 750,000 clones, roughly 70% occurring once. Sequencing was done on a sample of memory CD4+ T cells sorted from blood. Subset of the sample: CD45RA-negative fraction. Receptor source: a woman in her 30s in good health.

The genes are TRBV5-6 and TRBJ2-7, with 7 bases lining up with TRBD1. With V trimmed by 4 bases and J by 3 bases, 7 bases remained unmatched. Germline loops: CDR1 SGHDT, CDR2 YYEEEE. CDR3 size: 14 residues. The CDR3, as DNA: TGTGCCAGCAGCCGTCCGACAGGGAACTACGAGCAGTACTTC. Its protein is CASSRPTGNYEQYF. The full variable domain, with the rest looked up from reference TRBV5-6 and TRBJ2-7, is DAGVTQSPTHLIKTRGQQVTLRCSPKSGHDTVSWYQQALGQGPQFIFQYYEEEERQRGNFPDRFSGHQFPNYSSELNVNALLLGDSALYLCASSRPTGNYEQYFGPGTRLTVT.

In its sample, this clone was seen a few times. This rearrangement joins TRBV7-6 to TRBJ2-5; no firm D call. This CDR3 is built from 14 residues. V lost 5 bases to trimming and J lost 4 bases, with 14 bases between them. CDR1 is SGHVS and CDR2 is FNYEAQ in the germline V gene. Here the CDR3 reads CASSAGPSRETQYF. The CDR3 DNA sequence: TGTGCCAGCAGCGCCGGACCCTCACGAGAGACCCAGTACTTC.

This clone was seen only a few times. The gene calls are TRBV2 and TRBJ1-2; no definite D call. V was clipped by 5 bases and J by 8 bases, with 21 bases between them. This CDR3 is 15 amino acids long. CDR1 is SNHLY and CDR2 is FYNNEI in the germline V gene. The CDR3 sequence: CASSPLLGGSNGYTF. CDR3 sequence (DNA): TGTGCCAGCAGTCCCCTCTTGGGTGGCTCTAACGGCTACACCTTC.

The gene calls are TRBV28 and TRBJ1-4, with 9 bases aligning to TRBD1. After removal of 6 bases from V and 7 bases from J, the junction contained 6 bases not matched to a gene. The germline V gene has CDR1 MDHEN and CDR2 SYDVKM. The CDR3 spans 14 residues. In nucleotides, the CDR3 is TGTGCCAGCAGACTTCCGGGACAGGGTGAAAAACTGTTTTTT. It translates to CASRLPGQGEKLFF.

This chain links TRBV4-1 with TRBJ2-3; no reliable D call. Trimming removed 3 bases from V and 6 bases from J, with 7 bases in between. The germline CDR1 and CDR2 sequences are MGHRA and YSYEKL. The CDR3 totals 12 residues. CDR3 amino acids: CASSHPYDTQYF. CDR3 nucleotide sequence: TGCGCCAGCAGCCACCCTTACGATACGCAGTATTTT.

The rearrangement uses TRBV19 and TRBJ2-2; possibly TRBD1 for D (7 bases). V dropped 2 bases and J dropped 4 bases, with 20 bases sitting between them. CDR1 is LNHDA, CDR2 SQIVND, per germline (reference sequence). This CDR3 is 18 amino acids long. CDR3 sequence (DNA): TGTGCCAGTAGTATATTGGGGGGAACAGGGGCTGTCACCGGGGAGCTGTTTTTT. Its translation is CASSILGGTGAVTGELFF.

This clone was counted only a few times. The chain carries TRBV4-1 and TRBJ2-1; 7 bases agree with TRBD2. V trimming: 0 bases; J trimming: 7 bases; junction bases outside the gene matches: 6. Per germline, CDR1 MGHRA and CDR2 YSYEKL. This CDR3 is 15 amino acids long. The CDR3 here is CASSQDPGTNNEQFF. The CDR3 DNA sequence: TGCGCCAGCAGCCAAGACCCCGGGACTAATAATGAGCAGTTCTTC.

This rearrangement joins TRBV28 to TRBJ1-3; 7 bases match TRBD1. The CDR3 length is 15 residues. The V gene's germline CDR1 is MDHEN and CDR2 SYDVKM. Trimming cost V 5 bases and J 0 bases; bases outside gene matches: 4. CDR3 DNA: TGTGCCAGCAGTGAGACAGGGCACTCTGGAAACACCATATATTTT. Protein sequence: CASSETGHSGNTIYF.

The DNA for the CDR3 is TGTGCCAGCTCACCAGGAGAGGACAGGGGTTATGGCTACACCTTC. Amino acids: CASSPGEDRGYGYTF. This chain links TRBV18 with TRBJ1-2; 9 bases match TRBD1. J lost 5 bases, V lost 2 bases, and 6 bases had no gene match. CDR1 is KGHSH and CDR2 is LQKENI in the germline V gene. The CDR3 is made up of 15 amino acids.

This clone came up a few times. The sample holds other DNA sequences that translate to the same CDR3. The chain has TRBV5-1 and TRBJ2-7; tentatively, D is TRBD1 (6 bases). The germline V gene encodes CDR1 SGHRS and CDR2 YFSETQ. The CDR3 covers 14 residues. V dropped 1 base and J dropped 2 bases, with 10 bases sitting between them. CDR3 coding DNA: TGCGCCAGCAGCTTGTTACAGGGCCCCTACGAGCAGTACTTC. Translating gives CASSLLQGPYEQYF.